The 19 T cell receptor beta chains below come from one sample, sequenced in a study of radiation and T cells in renal cell carcinoma. Sequencing was performed with immunoSEQ multiplex PCR; in TCRdb, only in-frame clones are kept and a portion is missing. The table shows about 140,000 clones, with 70% to 90% occurring only once. Documented time point: baseline pretreatment blood. Treatment here: 15 Gy SBRT to primary tumor, nephrectomy 4 weeks later. Here the sequenced sample was blood, taken from a patient whose treatment included radiotherapy and nephrectomy. These receptors originate from a woman aged 45 to 65 with renal cell carcinoma.

The rearrangement uses TRBV19 and TRBJ2-2, with 9 bases fitting TRBD1. Trimming at V came to 6 bases and at J to 7 bases, leaving 6 bases not matched to a gene. The CDR3 loop spans 14 amino acids. Germline CDR1 is LNHDA and CDR2 is SQIVND (reference sequence). The CDR3 here is CASSRTGAHGELFF. The DNA of the CDR3 is TGTGCCAGTAGCAGGACAGGGGCGCACGGGGAGCTGTTTTTT.

The chain is built from TRBV29-1 and TRBJ1-1; tentatively, D is TRBD1 (6 bases). The V gene's germline CDR1 is SQVTM and CDR2 ANQGSEA. Trimming left V 6 bases short and J 9 bases short, with 11 bases between. There are 10 residues in the CDR3. The CDR3 bases are TGCAGCGTGCGGACAGCTCAAGCTTTCTTT. Protein sequence: CSVRTAQAFF.

V is TRBV6-6 and J is TRBJ1-1; D not resolved. From germline, CDR1 is MNHNY and CDR2 SVGAGI (reference sequence). The length of the CDR3 is 14 residues. V was pared by 5 bases and J by 3 bases, with 13 bases between. CDR3 sequence: CASSTRRDDTEAFF. The CDR3 nucleotides are TGTGCCAGCAGTACTCGCCGGGATGACACTGAAGCTTTCTTT.

J is TRBJ1-6 and V is TRBV6-1; TRBD1 matches at 9 bases. Germline lookup yields CDR1 MNHNS and CDR2 SASEGT. The CDR3 is 15 residues long. V lost 5 bases and J lost 7; bases outside the gene matches: 6. CDR3 in amino acids: CASSLTGQGNSPLHF. DNA of the CDR3: TGTGCCAGCAGTCTCACAGGACAGGGGAATTCACCCCTCCACTTT.

V and J are TRBV14 and TRBJ2-5; 10 bases align to TRBD2. Germline V lookup: CDR1 SGHDN, CDR2 FVKESK. The CDR3 length is 15 residues. With 4 bases clipped from V and 5 bases from J, the junction kept 7 bases outside the gene matches. This CDR3 is CASSRGLAGVETQYF. CDR3 nucleotides: TGTGCCAGCAGCCGCGGGCTAGCGGGAGTGGAGACCCAGTACTTC.

To note about this clone: This sample includes further DNA sequences coding for the same CDR3. The chain couples TRBV18 to TRBJ1-5; the D gene is possibly TRBD1 (5 bases). This CDR3 comprises 15 residues. Germline CDR1 is KGHSH and CDR2 is LQKENI. The germline V and J ends were trimmed by 4 bases and 1 base, with 11 bases remaining between them. Here the CDR3 reads CASSLQGGSNQPQHF. The CDR3 region has the DNA TGTGCCAGCTCACTTCAGGGCGGGAGCAATCAGCCCCAGCATTTT.

This chain uses TRBV6-6 with TRBJ1-4; D gene unclear. This CDR3 is built from 15 residues. In germline, CDR1 is MNHNY, CDR2 SVGAGI (reference sequence). The germline V and J ends were trimmed by 6 bases and 3 bases, with 14 bases remaining between them. The CDR3 DNA follows: TGTGCCAGCAGATCATCAAGACGGTCTAATGAAAAACTGTTTTTT. It is translated as CASRSSRRSNEKLFF.

The chain has TRBV10-1 and TRBJ1-6; the match to TRBD1 covers 7 bases. Germline values: CDR1 WNHNN, CDR2 SYGVQD (reference sequence). With 0 bases clipped from V and 14 bases from J, the junction kept 13 bases outside the gene matches. The CDR3 loop spans 16 amino acids. DNA of the CDR3: TGCGCCAGCAGTGAGTCGACAGAAGGGACAGAGTTGTCCCTCCACTTT. It is translated as CASSESTEGTELSLHF.

The V gene is TRBV29-1, the J gene TRBJ2-5, with 12 positions matching TRBD2. The germline gives CDR1 SQVTM, CDR2 ANQGSEA. The V and J ends lost 4 bases and 5 bases, in that order; junction bases with no gene match: 8. This CDR3 has 15 residues. The CDR3, as DNA: TGCAGCGTTGCGACTAGCGGGGGCCTCTGGGAGACCCAGTACTTC. It translates to CSVATSGGLWETQYF.

The table lists this clone with many counts. This chain links TRBV6-1 with TRBJ1-1; possibly TRBD1 for D (6 bases). CDR1 MNHNS and CDR2 SASEGT come from the germline V gene. Trimming removed 4 bases from V and 4 bases from J, with 16 bases in between. The CDR3 runs to 15 residues. CDR3 sequence: CASSAGTSWTTEAFF. CDR3 bases: TGTGCCAGCAGTGCCGGGACAAGCTGGACCACTGAAGCTTTCTTT.

The chain couples TRBV6-5 to TRBJ2-6; no clear D gene. Looked up from germline, CDR1 is MNHEY and CDR2 is SVGAGI. The CDR3 is 15 amino acids. The V end lost 0 bases, the J end lost 2 bases, and 5 bases lay between the germline ends. The CDR3 coding sequence is TGTGCCAGCAGTTACTCGGGTGCTGGGGCCAACGTCCTGACTTTC. As protein: CASSYSGAGANVLTF.

This clone was seen only a few times. This chain joins TRBV15 and TRBJ1-1; D is unclear. The V and J ends lost 0 bases and 0 bases respectively, with 8 bases between them. CDR1 and CDR2 from the germline V gene are LNHNV and YYDKDF (reference sequence). CDR3 length: 15 residues. In DNA form, the CDR3 reads TGTGCCACCAGCAGAGATGGCAGGCTGAACACTGAAGCTTTCTTT. Translation: CATSRDGRLNTEAFF.

The chain carries TRBV7-9 and TRBJ2-3; TRBD2 matches 12 bases. CDR1 and CDR2 (germline): SEHNR, FQNEAQ (reference sequence). This CDR3 is built from 18 residues. With V trimmed by 3 bases and J by 3 bases, 10 bases remained unmatched. DNA for the CDR3: TGTGCCAGCAGCTTGACGACTAGCGGGAGTTGGGGGACAGATACGCAGTATTTT. Translation: CASSLTTSGSWGTDTQYF.

The chain combines TRBV6-1 with TRBJ2-1; 8 bases agree with TRBD1. The V and J ends lost 9 bases and 8 bases, in that order; junction bases with no gene match: 15. CDR3 length: 15 residues. CDR1 is MNHNS, CDR2 SASEGT, per germline. In DNA, the CDR3 is TGTGCCAGTCAAGAACGGACAGGGATCATAGATGAGCAGTTCTTC. It translates to CASQERTGIIDEQFF.

The chain has TRBV4-3 and TRBJ1-4; D unclear. Trimming stripped 0 bases from V and 7 bases from J, with 12 bases between. CDR3 length equals 15 residues. Germline CDR1 and CDR2: LGHNA and YSLEER. The CDR3 protein is CASSQDSRLGEKLFF. In DNA, the CDR3 is TGCGCCAGCAGCCAAGATAGCAGGCTTGGTGAAAAACTGTTTTTT.

In DNA, the CDR3 is TGCGCCAGCAGCTCCCAGGGGGAGGGCACTGAAGCTTTCTTT. It encodes CASSSQGEGTEAFF. The chain employs TRBV5-1 and TRBJ1-1, with 7 bases that match TRBD1. Germline values: CDR1 SGHRS, CDR2 YFSETQ. There are 14 residues in the CDR3. The V segment lost 3 bases and the J segment 4 bases; nucleotides outside the gene matches: 6.

J is TRBJ2-2 and V is TRBV6-5; 8 bases line up with TRBD1. Germline V gene data show CDR1 as MNHEY and CDR2 as SVGAGI. The CDR3 length is 14 residues. V shed 7 bases, J shed 2 bases, and the junction held 3 bases outside the gene matches. The DNA for the CDR3 is TGTGCCAGCAAAACAGGGGGAAACACCGGGGAGCTGTTTTTT. This codes for CASKTGGNTGELFF.

The V call is TRBV6-1, the J call TRBJ2-5; no reliable D call. Between the trimmed V and J ends, which lost 4 bases and 3 bases, there was a span of 12 bases. This CDR3 comprises 14 residues. Germline-derived CDR1 and CDR2 are MNHNS and SASEGT. The CDR3 here is CASSGVAVEETQYF. CDR3 nucleotides: TGTGCCAGCAGTGGGGTGGCGGTTGAAGAGACCCAGTACTTC.

The chain carries TRBV5-4 and TRBJ1-2; TRBD1 aligns across 7 bases. The CDR3 extends over 14 amino acids. Germline CDR1 and CDR2: SGHNT and YYREEE (reference sequence). After removal of 1 base from V and 8 bases from J, the junction contained 8 bases not matched to a gene. The CDR3 DNA is TGTGCCAGCAGCTTGAAGGGGGCGGGTTGGGGCTACACCTTC. Amino acids: CASSLKGAGWGYTF. The complete variable domain, with remaining parts taken from reference TRBV5-4 and TRBJ1-2, reads ETGVTQSPTHLIKTRGQQVTLRCSSQSGHNTVSWYQQALGQGPQFIFQYYREEENGRGNFPPRFSGLQFPNYSSELNVNALELDDSALYLCASSLKGAGWGYTFGSGTRLTVV.